The source of this T cell receptor beta chain is a study of T cell responses to AZD1222 COVID-19 vaccine (dated by TCRdb to 2020 to 2023). Background on the whole study: A total of around 240 trial participants underwent TCR sequencing, of whom 200 to 220 had received two doses of AZD1222 and roughly 26 had received two doses of the MenACWY control vaccine. Trial participants were enrolled into age subgroups of 18-55, 56-69 and 70-plus years, which contained about 150, 27 and 61 TCR-sequenced participants, respectively.

The germline ends are 14 bases apart after V is trimmed by 7 bases and J by 8 bases. CDR1 and CDR2 are read off the germline V gene as SGHAT and FQNNGV. The CDR3 holds 12 amino acids from the cysteine to the phenylalanine. Only CDR3 DNA is held: 36 bases, read in frame from base 1. The count of this clone is one. The antigen it binds to is not known. Base qualities were left out, and no much larger clone turns up one base away. The CDR3 regions of human TCRbeta chains were analyzed by immunosequencing. Processing in the source paper ran as follows. Repertoire TCRs were matched against a reference library of SARS-CoV-2-specific TCRs generated with the MIRA antigen-specificity platform. Breadth meant the fraction of unique TCRs that were SARS-CoV-2-associated, whereas depth meant the fraction of total T cells that were SARS-CoV-2-associated. Each spike-specific TCR was assigned to its reactive spike region and to a CD4 or CD8 class using the MIRA data. Log10-transformed breadth and depth values were compared by one-way ANOVA with Sidak's multiple comparisons tests. Drawn from immuneACCESS, this table holds only the in-frame rearrangements with V and J called that TCRdb kept. Clones are partly lost; checked studies trace under half to an unresolved V gene and leave the rest unexplained. Clone size and the V and J calls come from that table; the DNA yielded D and trimming. The sample profile shows roughly 150,000 clones; roughly 88% of them were found once. The ten largest account for 1.5% to 2% of the sample.

Broad study findings and their caveats: The 56-69-year group was small, and its depth increase did not reach significance, likely because of low power. No day 14 peak-response samples were available, so repertoires were characterized only after the peak T cell response. Conclusions about previously exposed vaccinees are limited, since just six or seven AZD1222 recipients were seropositive for SARS-CoV-2 at baseline. Participants were mostly white British and included more females than males, and it was suggested by the authors that clonal diversity may have been underestimated. After two AZD1222 doses, both the breadth and the depth of spike-specific TCRs were significantly higher than at day 0 and than in MenACWY recipients. Reportedly, close to half of the unique spike-specific TCRs recognized epitopes lying outside the regions that are mutated in the B.1.351 and B.1.1.7 variants. The vaccine-associated CD4 TCRs covered the entire spike protein, and the dominant responses fell in regions 160-218 and 743-854.

This sample's time point label indicates: about 28 days (+/-7) after the second vaccine dose. AZD1222 recipients given second doses at about 4 weeks or at about 12 weeks were pooled, since spike-specific TCR depth and breadth were not found to differ between the two schedules. Vaccinee samples were obtained from the UK trials COV001 and COV002, which included a single-blind randomized controlled phase 2/3 trial of AZD1222 (ChAdOx1 nCoV-19) in healthy adults. For TCRbeta chain sequencing, PBMC samples from trial participants were taken at day 0 and at day 28 after the second dose. Material: peripheral blood, obtained 28 days after the second AZD1222 dose. Rearrangement joined TRBV11-2 to TRBJ1-1, with the identity of the D gene unclear. The clonotype originates from an adult who received the AZD1222 COVID-19 vaccine. The DNA is as follows: TGTGCCAGCACCCGGTCCTCCTCCGAAGCTTTCTTT. Its protein reads: CASTRSSSEAFF.